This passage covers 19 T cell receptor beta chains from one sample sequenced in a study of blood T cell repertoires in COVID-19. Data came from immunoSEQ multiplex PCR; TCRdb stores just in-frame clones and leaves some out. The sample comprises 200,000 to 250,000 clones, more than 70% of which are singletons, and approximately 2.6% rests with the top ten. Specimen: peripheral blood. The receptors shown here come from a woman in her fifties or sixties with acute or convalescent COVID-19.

For the CDR3, the DNA is TGTGCCAGCAGCTTAGCCCGACAGGCAAACACTGAAGCTTTCTTT. Amino acid sequence: CASSLARQANTEAFF. The genes are TRBV7-6 and TRBJ1-1; D might be TRBD1 (6 bases). Trimming took off 0 bases at V and 2 bases at J, with 10 bases between the two ends. This CDR3 comprises 15 residues. From germline, CDR1 is SGHVS and CDR2 FNYEAQ.

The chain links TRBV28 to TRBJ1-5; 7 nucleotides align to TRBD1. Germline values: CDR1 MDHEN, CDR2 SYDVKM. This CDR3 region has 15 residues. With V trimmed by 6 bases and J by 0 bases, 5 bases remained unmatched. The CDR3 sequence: CASSTTGTSNQPQHF. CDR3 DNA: TGTGCCAGCAGCACGACAGGGACTAGCAATCAGCCCCAGCATTTT.

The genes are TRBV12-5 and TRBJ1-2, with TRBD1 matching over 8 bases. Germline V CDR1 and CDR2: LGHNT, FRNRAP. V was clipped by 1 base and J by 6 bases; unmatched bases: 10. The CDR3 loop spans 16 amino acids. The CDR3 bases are TGTGCTAGTGGTTTGGCCAGCTTGACAGGGGCCAATGGCTACACCTTC. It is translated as CASGLASLTGANGYTF. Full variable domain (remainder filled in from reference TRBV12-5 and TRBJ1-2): DARVTQTPRHKVTEMGQEVTMRCQPILGHNTVFWYRQTMMQGLELLAYFRNRAPLDDSGMPKDRFSAEMPDATLATLKIQPSEPRDSAVYFCASGLASLTGANGYTFGSGTRLTVV.

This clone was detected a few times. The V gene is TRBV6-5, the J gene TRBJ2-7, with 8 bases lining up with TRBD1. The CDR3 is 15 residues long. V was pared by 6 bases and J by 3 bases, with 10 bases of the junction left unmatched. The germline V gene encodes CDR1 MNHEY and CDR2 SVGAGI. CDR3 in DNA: TGTGCCAGCAGGCAACAGGGGGGAGGCAACTACGAGCAGTACTTC. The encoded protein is CASRQQGGGNYEQYF.

CDR3 DNA: TGTGCCACCAGCAGTTCCAAGTGGGGGGTTAAGCGCGCTGAAGCTTTCTTT. Translation: CATSSSKWGVKRAEAFF. This chain joins TRBV15 and TRBJ1-1, with D maybe TRBD1 (5 bases). There are 17 residues in the CDR3. V shed 3 bases and J shed 6 bases, with 23 bases lying between them. Per the germline V gene, CDR1 is LNHNV and CDR2 is YYDKDF (reference sequence).

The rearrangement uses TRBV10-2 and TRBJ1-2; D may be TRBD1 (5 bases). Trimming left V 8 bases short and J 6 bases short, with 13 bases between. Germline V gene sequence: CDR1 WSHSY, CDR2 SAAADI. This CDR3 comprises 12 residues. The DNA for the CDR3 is TGCGCCAGCGGGACTCATTTTGATGGCTACACCTTC. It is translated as CASGTHFDGYTF.

Written as DNA, the CDR3 is TGCAGTGCTCTCGCCGCGGAGCGCTACACCTTC. It encodes CSALAAERYTF. The rearrangement joins TRBV20-1 to TRBJ1-2; D remains ambiguous. Germline assignment: CDR1 DFQATT and CDR2 SNEGSKA (reference sequence). CDR3 length equals 11 residues. V was clipped by 5 bases and J by 9 bases, with 13 bases between them.

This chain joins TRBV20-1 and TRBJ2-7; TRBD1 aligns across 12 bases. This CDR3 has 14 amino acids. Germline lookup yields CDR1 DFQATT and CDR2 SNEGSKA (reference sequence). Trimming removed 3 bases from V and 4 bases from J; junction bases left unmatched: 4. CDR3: CSASWGQGAYEQYF. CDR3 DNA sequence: TGCAGTGCTAGTTGGGGACAGGGGGCATACGAGCAGTACTTC.

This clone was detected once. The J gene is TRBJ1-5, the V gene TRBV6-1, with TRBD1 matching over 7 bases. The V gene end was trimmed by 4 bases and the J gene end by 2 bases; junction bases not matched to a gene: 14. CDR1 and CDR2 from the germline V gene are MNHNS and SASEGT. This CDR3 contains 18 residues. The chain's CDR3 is CASSGHDRVPGRNQPQHF. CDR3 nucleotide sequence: TGTGCCAGCAGTGGACATGACAGGGTACCGGGACGCAATCAGCCCCAGCATTTT.

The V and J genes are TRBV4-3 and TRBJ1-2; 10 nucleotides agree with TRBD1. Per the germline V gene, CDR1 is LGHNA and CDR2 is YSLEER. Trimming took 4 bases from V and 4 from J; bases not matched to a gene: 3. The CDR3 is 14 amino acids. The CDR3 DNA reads TGCGCCAGCAGCCGGACAGGGGGAGGCTATGGCTACACCTTC. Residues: CASSRTGGGYGYTF.

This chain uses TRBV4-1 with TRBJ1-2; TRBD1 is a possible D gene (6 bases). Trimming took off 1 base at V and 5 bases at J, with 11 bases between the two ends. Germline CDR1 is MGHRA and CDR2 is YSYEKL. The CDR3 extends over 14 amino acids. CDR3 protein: CASSQGEGTYGYTF. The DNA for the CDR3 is TGCGCCAGCAGCCAAGGAGAGGGGACATATGGCTACACCTTC.

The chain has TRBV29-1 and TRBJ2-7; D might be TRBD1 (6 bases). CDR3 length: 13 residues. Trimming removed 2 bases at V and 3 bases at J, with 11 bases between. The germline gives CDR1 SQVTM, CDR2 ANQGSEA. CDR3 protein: CSVEKVRGYEQYF. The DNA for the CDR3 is TGCAGCGTTGAAAAGGTCAGGGGCTACGAGCAGTACTTC.

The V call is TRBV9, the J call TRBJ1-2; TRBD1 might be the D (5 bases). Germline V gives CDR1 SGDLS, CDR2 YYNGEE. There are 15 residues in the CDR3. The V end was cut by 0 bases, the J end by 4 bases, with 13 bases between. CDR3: CASSVGPGVSYGYTF. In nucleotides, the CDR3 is TGTGCCAGCAGCGTAGGCCCGGGGGTGTCCTATGGCTACACCTTC.

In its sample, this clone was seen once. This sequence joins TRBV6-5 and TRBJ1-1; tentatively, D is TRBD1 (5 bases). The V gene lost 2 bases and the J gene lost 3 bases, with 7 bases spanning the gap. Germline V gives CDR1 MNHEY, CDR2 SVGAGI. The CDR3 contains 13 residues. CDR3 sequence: CASSYTGDTEAFF. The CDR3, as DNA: TGTGCCAGCAGTTACACGGGGGACACTGAAGCTTTCTTT.

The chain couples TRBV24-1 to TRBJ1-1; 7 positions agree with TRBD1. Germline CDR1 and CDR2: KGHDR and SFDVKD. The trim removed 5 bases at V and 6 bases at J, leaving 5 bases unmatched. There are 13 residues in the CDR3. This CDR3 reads CATSVQGGSEAFF. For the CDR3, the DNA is TGTGCCACCAGTGTCCAGGGGGGCTCTGAAGCTTTCTTT.

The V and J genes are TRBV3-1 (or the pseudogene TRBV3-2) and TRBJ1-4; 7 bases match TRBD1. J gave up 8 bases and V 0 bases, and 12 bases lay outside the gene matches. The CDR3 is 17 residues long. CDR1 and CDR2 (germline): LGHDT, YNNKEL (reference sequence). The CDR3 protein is CASSQDRGRIKGEKLFF. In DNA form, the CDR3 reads TGTGCCAGCAGCCAAGATAGGGGGCGCATTAAAGGAGAAAAACTGTTTTTT.

This CDR3 reads CASSVLAKNIQYF. CDR3 nucleotide sequence: TGTGCCAGTAGTGTCCTAGCCAAAAACATTCAGTACTTC. The chain is built from TRBV19 and TRBJ2-4; D is undetermined. CDR1 and CDR2 from the germline V gene are LNHDA and SQIVND (reference sequence). Trimming took 5 bases from V and 0 from J, leaving 5 bases between them. The CDR3 loop spans 13 amino acids.

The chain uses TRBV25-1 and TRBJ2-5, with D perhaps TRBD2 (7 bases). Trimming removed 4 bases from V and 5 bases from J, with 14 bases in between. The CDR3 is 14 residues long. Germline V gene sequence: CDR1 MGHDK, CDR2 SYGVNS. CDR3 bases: TGTGCCAGCAGTGTGCGGGGGCGAAAGGAGACCCAGTACTTC. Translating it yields CASSVRGRKETQYF.

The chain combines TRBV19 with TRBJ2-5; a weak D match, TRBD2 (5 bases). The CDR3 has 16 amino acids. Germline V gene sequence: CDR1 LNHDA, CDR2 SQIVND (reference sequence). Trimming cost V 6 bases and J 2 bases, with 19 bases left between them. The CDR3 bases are TGTGCCAGTAGCCAACCCTCTAGCCCGGGACAAGAGACCCAGTACTTC. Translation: CASSQPSSPGQETQYF.